Below, one TCR beta chain is given with its context. Deletions cut 6 bases from V and 7 bases from J, with 16 bases between. The CDR3 covers 14 residues. Germline assignment: CDR1 MDHEN and CDR2 SYDVKM. Profiling relied on immunoSEQ multiplex PCR, and the TCRdb table lists in-frame clones only, not all of them. The sample contains 250,000 to 350,000 clones, around nine tenths of which appear only once. The sample originates from a study of blood T cell repertoires in COVID-19. Material: peripheral blood. The chain recombines TRBV28 with TRBJ1-5, with D unresolved. The receptor's source is a woman under 40 with COVID-19, enrolled during active disease. The CDR3 DNA is TGTGCCAGCAGCAACCCCTGGCAAAACCAGCCCCAGCATTTT. This translates into CASSNPWQNQPQHF.